The T cell receptor beta chain under discussion was sequenced for a study of cytomegalovirus exposure and HLA in healthy donors (TCRdb year 2017). General notes on the study: According to an earlier analysis of a few hundred of the donors, about 179 million T cells yielded 117 million unique TCR beta sequences and about 300 Gb of sequence data. The study aimed to test whether signatures of past pathogen exposure could be identified by cataloging public T cell receptors. To decide whether each TCR beta V gene segment behaved as functional or pseudogenic, an earlier analysis of 587 of the donors relied on high-throughput TCR beta sequencing. Roughly 290 gigabases of sequencing data and tens of millions of unique TCR sequences made up an early release that covered 500 to 700 HLA-typed donors. The study combined high-throughput TCR immunosequencing, statistical association of individual TCRs with disease status, and machine learning to predict cytomegalovirus infection status. Genome-wide SNP genotypes for about 65% of the 666 donors were used in a later genetic analysis, which treated that subset as a discovery cohort. The number of typed donors differed by locus: 629-630 for A, B, C, DRB1 and DQB1; 500 to 550 for DQA1; some 590 for DPA1; and around 490 for DPB1. On average, roughly 250,000 unique TCR beta nucleotide sequences were sequenced per donor among some 430 genotyped donors of the cohort, with around 19% of those sequences being non-productive. Rather than using new phenotypic data, the later analysis identified candidate immune exposures from TCR beta sequences and from how often those sequences occurred across donors. Of the roughly 400 genotyped donors, 65% to 90% fell in the genetic ancestry cluster associated with self-reported Caucasian donors. A later analysis re-examined previously published TCR beta repertoires from more than 650 donors and added high-resolution HLA genotyping to investigate patterns of TCR occurrence. Roughly five DR-DQ haplotypes were handled as single units for association and clustering, since linkage in the cohort was strong. The T cell repertoires of about 700 subjects were profiled by immunosequencing and related to cytomegalovirus serostatus. Every repertoire in the discovery cohort had been generated on one and the same sequencing platform. HLA typing included class I and class II loci at four-digit resolution. In addition to the first cohort of approximately 670 subjects, a separate validation cohort of some 120 different subjects was used. Donor age, sex, ethnicity and CMV serostatus were compiled alongside the repertoire data.

On this clone: This clone's antigen is unknown. No quality values exist for individual bases; no much larger clone is one base distant.

Broad study findings and their caveats: A later analysis reported that several top co-occurrence clusters appeared linked to parvovirus B19, influenza, CMV and Epstein-Barr virus. Sequencing depth was assumed to be roughly uniform across donors in the presence/absence analyses, though that assumption may not hold. When HLA alleles, especially DR and DQ, strongly co-occurred, attributing TCR associations to individual alleles was difficult. A further reported finding was that TCR beta sequences accurately predicted the HLA-A and HLA-B alleles for most subjects in the first cohort. In this cohort, only TCR beta chains were sequenced, and detectable features were limited by the absence of alpha or paired-chain data. Because counts were too low, about 18 rarely observed V segments, including chromosome 9 orphons, were excluded from the earlier analysis of several hundred of the donors. Three of the identified cytomegalovirus-associated TCR beta chains were confirmed in vitro to be specific for cytomegalovirus antigens. Linkage disequilibrium might explain the correlated functional status among segregating V segments, but an unknown experimental factor could not be excluded. The study gave a list of 150 to 200 TCR beta chains associated with cytomegalovirus. In an earlier analysis of fewer than 700 of the donors, most TCR beta V segments appeared in productive rearrangements about 90% or about 30% of the time, broadly matching IMGT annotations. Most CMV-associated TCR beta chains appeared to be HLA-restricted in a later analysis, and the HLA associations seemed to be driven largely by CMV exposure. In a later analysis, HLA-associated TCR beta chains were found to be more clonally expanded and to have lower generation probabilities than equally common non-associated chains. Some IMGT-functional V segments, including TRBV6-2 and TRBV6-3, could not be told apart with the 87-base-pair reads, so those segments were excluded. The only immune exposure information available for the cohort was CMV serostatus. An association between a missense DCLRE1C variant and V-gene and J-gene trimming of TCR beta chains was found in a later genetic analysis and replicated in an independent cohort. A group of highly shared sequence variants was considered likely to be a technical artifact of the sequencing pipeline. According to a later genetic analysis, donors in an Asian-associated ancestry cluster had fewer N-insertions in productive TCRs than the roughly 660-donor mean. According to the authors, the approach could potentially be generalized to other disease states and immunological phenotypes. The classifier was reported to diagnose cytomegalovirus status with high specificity and sensitivity in both the original and validation cohorts. At a false discovery rate of 0.05, a later analysis linked about 16,000 TCR beta sequences to specific HLA alleles. Because some donors lacked HLA typing at each locus, the association tests relied only on the typed subset. In a later analysis, TCR association rates were found to vary across HLA loci, with the most associated TCRs seen for DRB1 alleles and the fewest for HLA-C alleles. Most TCR sequences were observed very rarely across donors, whereas some public TCRs were present in many individuals.

Deletion took 1 base off V and 10 bases off J, with a span of 22 bases between the germline ends. The germline V gene yields KGHSH for CDR1 and LQKENI for CDR2. The CDR3 measures 16 amino acids from cysteine to phenylalanine. The retained sequence is limited to the CDR3, 48 bases, with the frame set at the first base. Library method: the immunoSEQ multiplex PCR assay. The multiplex PCR relied on a mix of 60 forward primers for TCR Vbeta segments and 13 reverse primers for TCR Jbeta segments. A multiplex PCR assay on genomic DNA amplified the CDR3 region of rearranged TCR beta genes. The amplified TCR beta libraries were sequenced on the Illumina HiSeq System as 87-base-pair reads. The authors' analysis ran thus. Across the 500 to 700 repertoires, a later analysis counted about 81 million unique TCR beta chains, roughly 11 million of which were shared by at least two donors. Raw reads were error-corrected and collapsed into unique sequences by a nearest-neighbor algorithm in which closely related sequences were merged to remove PCR and sequencing errors. V, D and J gene segments were assigned by aligning CDR3 sequences to IMGT reference sequences. Each retained sequence needed at least a six-nucleotide match to both a V gene segment and a J gene segment. Rearrangements were called productive when the CDR3 lacked stop codons and stayed in frame with V and J; all others were non-productive. CDR3 was defined according to IMGT convention as the region running from the second conserved V-encoded cysteine to the conserved J-encoded phenylalanine. In an earlier analysis of just under 600 of the donors, sequences lacking an unambiguous match to a single V gene segment were excluded. An earlier analysis of 587 of the donors classified V segments as functional when productive rearrangements were above 56.7% and as segregating when the standard deviation between donors was above 5%. To diagnose cytomegalovirus status from the catalog of TCR beta chain sequences, a statistical classification framework was built. A later analysis assigned V and J genes by comparing TCR nucleotide sequences with IMGT/GENE-DB human TR gene sequences. In a later analysis, CDR3 sequences and most-parsimonious VDJ recombination scenarios were assigned using the TCRdist pipeline. In a later analysis, each TCR beta chain was defined by its CDR3 amino acid sequence together with its V-gene family, and reads lacking a unique V-gene family were excluded. A later analysis removed 550 to 650 highly shared, low-generation-probability nucleotide sequences to deal with suspected cross-contamination and a sequencing artifact. For each public chain, a later analysis derived a clonal expansion index from normalized ranks of inferred template counts within each repertoire. Generation probabilities in a later analysis came from a VDJ recombination model fitted to out-of-frame rearrangements, and those results were checked against IGoR. In a later analysis, hypergeometric tests were used to score TCR-TCR, TCR-HLA and TCR-CMV co-occurrence, with a repertoire-size bias correction applied to TCR pairs. In a later analysis, false discovery rates were estimated by permuting HLA or CMV assignments 20 times. A later analysis grouped co-occurring TCRs with DBSCAN, adding TCRdist sequence similarity when clustering within HLA-allele-positive subsets. Co-occurrence clustering excluded repertoires with fewer than 30,000 or more than 120,000 public chains, plus five with anomalous nucleotide sharing. Held by TCRdb, this immuneACCESS table contains in-frame sequences only and omits some clones. Under half of the omission traces to an unresolved V gene where checked; the cause of the rest is unknown. The DNA gave D and trimming, while V, J and clone size come from that table. The sample records 200,000 to 250,000 clones, 76% of which are singletons. 0.6% to 0.65% of the sample is held by the ten biggest clonotypes.

The cohort comprised 710 or so healthy bone marrow donors. At the time of sampling, all cohort members were nominally healthy, though unrecorded immune exposures were likely present. The donor tested CMV seronegative, placing the donor among the roughly 350 seronegative members of the cohort. A peripheral blood sample was provided by each donor, and peripheral blood mononuclear cells were used for TCR beta sequencing. Genomic DNA was extracted from the blood cell samples with the Qiagen DNeasy Blood Extraction Kit. This clonotype was obtained from a young man in good health and CMV-seronegative. Material for sequencing was PBMCs. The rearrangement joined TRBV18 to TRBJ1-1; TRBD1 is a weak D gene call, 6 bases matching. The CDR3 region reads CASSPRGQGNLVRAFF. The DNA sequence is given as TGTGCCAGCTCACCACGGGGGCAGGGTAACTTAGTAAGAGCTTTCTTT.